Shown below are 31 T cell receptor beta chains from a single sample sequenced in a study of PD-L1 blockade in urothelial cancer. Time point of the sample: pretreatment peripheral blood. Clones were read by immunoSEQ multiplex PCR, and TCRdb kept only the in-frame ones, dropping some. Found here are about 95,000 clones, roughly 87% of them singletons; the top ten hold roughly 2%. The starting material was PBMCs, obtained around atezolizumab (anti-PD-L1) treatment. The receptors originated from a man between 60 and 70 years old with urothelial cancer.

The chain carries TRBV9 and TRBJ2-6; 15 bases match TRBD2. The CDR3 covers 18 residues. The junction had 4 bases not matched to a gene; V was cut back by 3 bases and J by 3 bases. Germline V gene lookup returns CDR1 SGDLS and CDR2 YYNGEE. As DNA, the CDR3 is TGTGCCAGCAGCGCCCGGACTAGCGGGGGGGTTGGGGCCAACGTCCTGACTTTC. Its translation is CASSARTSGGVGANVLTF.

This chain connects TRBV13 to TRBJ1-1; 9 positions agree with TRBD1. V lost 5 bases, J lost 2 bases, and 15 bases stayed unmatched. The germline V gene encodes CDR1 PRHDT and CDR2 FYEKMQ (reference sequence). CDR3 length: 18 amino acids. The CDR3 nucleotides are TGTGCCAGCAGCGTGCCCGCGGCTAACAGGGGGCGAAACACTGAAGCTTTCTTT. It encodes CASSVPAANRGRNTEAFF.

V gene TRBV14 combines with J gene TRBJ2-1, with D possibly TRBD1 on 6 matching bases. This CDR3 is built from 13 residues. Germline CDR1 SGHDN, CDR2 FVKESK. The V end was cut by 4 bases, the J end by 7 bases, with 11 bases between. CDR3 sequence: CASSPYRENEQFF. CDR3 DNA: TGTGCCAGCAGCCCTTACAGGGAGAATGAGCAGTTCTTC.

This chain connects TRBV5-6 to TRBJ2-7; 8 bases match TRBD1. Germline CDR1 SGHDT, CDR2 YYEEEE. The CDR3 sequence is 16 residues long. V gave up 4 bases and J gave up 2 bases; unmatched junction bases: 11. CDR3 coding DNA: TGTGCCAGCAGCGACCGCTGGACAGGGTCGACCTACGAGCAGTACTTC. It encodes CASSDRWTGSTYEQYF.

The rearrangement links TRBV27 to TRBJ1-5; D not certain. Germline assignment: CDR1 MNHEY and CDR2 SMNVEV (reference sequence). The CDR3 length is 13 residues. Trimming pared 4 bases from V and 6 bases from J, leaving 10 bases between. CDR3 amino acids: CASSWSGSQPQHF. In nucleotides, the CDR3 is TGTGCCAGCAGTTGGTCCGGGTCTCAGCCCCAGCATTTT.

V and J are TRBV7-3 and TRBJ2-7; 8 bases are shared with TRBD1. Losses at the gene ends were 4 bases for V and 6 bases for J; bases not matched to a gene: 5. The germline V gene has CDR1 SGHTA and CDR2 FQGTGA. This CDR3 comprises 13 residues. The CDR3 coding sequence is TGTGCCAGCAGCTCGGACAGGGCCGGCGAGCAGTACTTC. Protein sequence: CASSSDRAGEQYF.

The chain links TRBV6-1 to TRBJ2-2, with 11 bases fitting TRBD1. The V gene end was trimmed by 6 bases and the J gene end by 6 bases; junction bases not matched to a gene: 3. The CDR3 totals 14 residues. Germline V gene sequence: CDR1 MNHNS, CDR2 SASEGT. The CDR3 loop is CASSTGQGAGELFF. The DNA of the CDR3 is TGTGCCAGCAGCACGGGACAGGGGGCCGGGGAGCTGTTTTTT.

J is TRBJ1-1 and V is TRBV19, with D possibly matching TRBD1 (5 bases). The CDR3 has 15 residues. CDR1 and CDR2 (germline): LNHDA, SQIVND (reference sequence). Trimming stripped 5 bases from V and 4 bases from J, with 17 bases between. CDR3 nucleotide sequence: TGTGCCAGTAGTTCCGTGGAGGGGCTGAGCACTGAAGCTTTCTTT. Protein product: CASSSVEGLSTEAFF.

The V call is TRBV29-1, the J call TRBJ2-2, with TRBD1 as a possible D gene (6 bases). V shed 8 bases and J shed 10 bases, with 17 bases lying between them. CDR1 and CDR2 (germline): SQVTM, ANQGSEA. The CDR3 spans 12 residues. The CDR3: CSPGGWDMELFF. CDR3 DNA: TGCAGCCCTGGGGGTTGGGACATGGAGCTGTTTTTT.

J is TRBJ2-5 and V is TRBV5-8; 8 bases are shared with TRBD2. Looked up from germline, CDR1 is SGHTS and CDR2 is YDEGEE. The junction had 1 base not matched to a gene; V was cut back by 8 bases and J by 1 base. The CDR3 runs to 12 residues. The CDR3 nucleotides are TGTGCCAGACTAGCGGCCCAAGAGACCCAGTACTTC. Its translation: CARLAAQETQYF. Complete variable domain (other parts from reference TRBV5-8 and TRBJ2-5): EAGVTQSPTHLIKTRGQQATLRCSPISGHTSVYWYQQALGLGLQFLLWYDEGEERNRGNFPPRFSGRQFPNYSSELNVNALELEDSALYLCARLAAQETQYFGPGTRLLVL.

The rearrangement joins TRBV9 to TRBJ2-1; TRBD2 matches 13 bases. The CDR3 contains 17 residues. The V gene end was trimmed by 4 bases and the J gene end by 9 bases; junction bases not matched to a gene: 13. CDR1 and CDR2 (germline): SGDLS, YYNGEE. Here the CDR3 reads CASSLSRLAGGVVEQFF. The CDR3 bases are TGTGCCAGCAGCCTGTCGAGACTAGCGGGGGGTGTGGTTGAGCAGTTCTTC.

This clone was picked up one time. The rearrangement uses TRBV6-1 and TRBJ1-1; 8 nucleotides line up with TRBD1. The junction had 6 bases not matched to a gene; V was cut back by 5 bases and J by 4 bases. The CDR3 has 14 amino acids. Germline-derived CDR1 and CDR2 are MNHNS and SASEGT. CDR3 nucleotides: TGTGCCAGCAGTAGGGGACAGGAGGGCACTGAAGCTTTCTTT. Amino acids: CASSRGQEGTEAFF.

The chain recombines TRBV7-3 with TRBJ2-3; D gene ambiguous. From germline, CDR1 is SGHTA and CDR2 FQGTGA. The germline V and J ends were trimmed by 5 bases and 6 bases, with 9 bases remaining between them. This CDR3 contains 12 residues. The CDR3: CASSPNLDTQYF. CDR3 in DNA: TGTGCCAGCAGCCCGAACTTGGATACGCAGTATTTT.

The rearrangement uses TRBV7-2 and TRBJ2-3, with D hard to call. The CDR3 length is 14 residues. V was clipped by 2 bases and J by 2 bases, with 8 bases between them. The germline CDR1 and CDR2 sequences are SGHTA and FQGNSA. The CDR3 protein is CASSLHRNTDTQYF. The CDR3 DNA follows: TGTGCCAGCAGCTTACACAGAAACACAGATACGCAGTATTTT.

The chain uses TRBV28 and TRBJ2-7; tentatively, D is TRBD1 (5 bases). The V gene lost 7 bases and the J gene lost 0 bases, with 16 bases spanning the gap. Germline V gives CDR1 MDHEN, CDR2 SYDVKM. The CDR3 sequence is 15 residues long. Here the CDR3 reads CASTPRVPDSYEQYF. CDR3 bases: TGTGCCAGCACTCCCAGGGTTCCCGACTCCTACGAGCAGTACTTC.

This chain connects TRBV27 to TRBJ1-4; TRBD1 matches at 7 bases. CDR1 MNHEY and CDR2 SMNVEV come from the germline V gene (reference sequence). Unmatched junction bases numbered 6, after V lost 6 bases and J lost 8 bases. The CDR3 is 13 amino acids. The CDR3, as DNA: TGTGCCAGCAGACGACAGGGCGAGGAAAAACTGTTTTTT. Amino acid sequence: CASRRQGEEKLFF.

This chain links TRBV4-1 with TRBJ2-7; TRBD2 matches at 9 bases. CDR1 is MGHRA and CDR2 is YSYEKL in the germline V gene. CDR3 length: 14 residues. Germline trimming cut 1 base from V and 5 bases from J; bases unmatched to any gene: 3. The CDR3 reads CASSQVSSGNEQYF. The CDR3 DNA reads TGCGCCAGCAGCCAAGTCTCTAGCGGGAACGAGCAGTACTTC.

This chain joins TRBV6-1 and TRBJ1-1; D might be TRBD1 (5 bases). V was cut by 5 bases and J by 1 base, with 8 bases left in between. Germline lookup yields CDR1 MNHNS and CDR2 SASEGT. The CDR3 spans 13 residues. The CDR3 DNA reads as TGTGCCAGCAGTTGGGGGGGGAACACTGAAGCTTTCTTT. This sequence encodes CASSWGGNTEAFF.

The V call is TRBV2, the J call TRBJ1-1, with TRBD1 matching 7 bases. V was pared by 11 bases and J by 5 bases, with 8 bases of the junction left unmatched. Germline V gene sequence: CDR1 SNHLY, CDR2 FYNNEI. This CDR3 is built from 12 residues. CDR3 DNA: TGTGCCCTGGGCCAGGGGGAAACTGAAGCTTTCTTT. Its translation: CALGQGETEAFF.

CDR3 sequence: CASSLVVGADEQYF. The CDR3, as DNA: TGTGCCAGCAGCTTAGTTGTGGGAGCGGACGAGCAGTACTTC. The V and J genes are TRBV7-2 and TRBJ2-7, with D tentatively TRBD2 (5 bases). V gave up 1 base and J gave up 5 bases, with 12 bases separating them. The CDR3 has 14 amino acids. Germline V lookup: CDR1 SGHTA, CDR2 FQGNSA.

This clone was counted once. The chain's CDR3 is CASSSRLVNRDNYGYTF. The CDR3 DNA sequence: TGTGCCAGCAGCTCTCGCCTAGTTAACAGGGATAACTATGGCTACACCTTC. This chain joins TRBV13 and TRBJ1-2; the D gene is possibly TRBD1 (6 bases). The V and J ends lost 4 bases and 1 base respectively, with 19 bases between them. The CDR3 is 17 residues long. The germline V gene has CDR1 PRHDT and CDR2 FYEKMQ (reference sequence).

The genes are TRBV28 and TRBJ1-2, with D hard to call. The ends were cut back, 2 bases at V and 1 base at J, with 2 bases in the middle. CDR3 length equals 12 residues. Germline V CDR1 and CDR2: MDHEN, SYDVKM. DNA of the CDR3: TGTGCCAGCAGTTTACTTAACTATGGCTACACCTTC. This encodes CASSLLNYGYTF.

This sequence joins TRBV4-3 and TRBJ2-1, with TRBD1 identical over 12 bases. V lost 8 bases and J lost 5; bases outside the gene matches: 13. CDR1 and CDR2 from the germline V gene are LGHNA and YSLEER. This CDR3 is 17 amino acids long. The CDR3 loop reads CASAPRGQGASDNEQFF. The CDR3 coding sequence is TGCGCCAGCGCCCCACGGGGACAGGGGGCTAGTGACAATGAGCAGTTCTTC.

The gene calls are TRBV7-9 and TRBJ2-7; 14 positions agree with TRBD2. Germline trimming cut 5 bases from V and 5 bases from J; bases unmatched to any gene: 5. The CDR3 has 15 amino acids. Germline V gene sequence: CDR1 SEHNR, CDR2 FQNEAQ (reference sequence). CDR3 DNA: TGTGCCAGCAGCGTGGGACTAGCGGGAGTCGACGAGCAGTACTTC. Translated, it gives CASSVGLAGVDEQYF.

The gene calls are TRBV23-1 and TRBJ2-7; 9 bases are shared with TRBD1. TRBV23-1 is flagged as an ORF with uncertain function. The ends lost 8 bases at V and 2 bases at J; junction bases unmatched: 4. This CDR3 comprises 13 residues. The CDR3 DNA sequence: TGCGCCAGCTGGTGGGACAGGGCCTACGAGCAGTACTTC. Translated: CASWWDRAYEQYF.

This chain uses TRBV27 with TRBJ2-1; the match to TRBD1 covers 7 bases. With V trimmed by 8 bases and J by 2 bases, 6 bases remained unmatched. The CDR3 spans 14 residues. Germline V gives CDR1 MNHEY, CDR2 SMNVEV (reference sequence). This chain's CDR3 is CASWKGATYNEQFF. In DNA, the CDR3 is TGTGCCAGCTGGAAGGGGGCTACCTACAATGAGCAGTTCTTC.

This clone was found once. The rearrangement joins TRBV11-3 to TRBJ2-1, with TRBD1 as a possible D gene (5 bases). CDR1 is SGHNT and CDR2 is YENEEA in the germline V gene. The CDR3 sequence is 13 residues long. Trimming stripped 3 bases from V and 8 bases from J, with 11 bases between. The CDR3: CASSFKGLDEQFF. CDR3 in DNA: TGTGCCAGCAGCTTCAAGGGGCTCGATGAGCAGTTCTTC.

The rearrangement links TRBV7-2 to TRBJ2-7; D is possibly TRBD2 (5 bases). The CDR3 sequence is 12 residues long. Trimming removed 5 bases from V and 2 bases from J, with 7 bases in between. Germline V gives CDR1 SGHTA, CDR2 FQGNSA. Here the CDR3 DNA reads TGTGCCAGCAGCCCCGGGGCCTACGAGCAGTACTTC. This encodes CASSPGAYEQYF.

This chain uses TRBV2 with TRBJ2-3, with TRBD1 identical over 12 bases. Germline trimming cut 5 bases from V and 5 bases from J; bases unmatched to any gene: 5. Germline CDR1 reads SNHLY; CDR2 reads FYNNEI. This CDR3 comprises 15 residues. The CDR3 nucleotides are TGTGCCAGCAGTCCGGGACAGGGGGCCGGAGATACGCAGTATTTT. Translating it yields CASSPGQGAGDTQYF.

The genes are TRBV9 and TRBJ1-1; D may be TRBD1 (6 bases). Deletions cut 0 bases from V and 1 base from J, with 10 bases between. The CDR3 totals 15 residues. Germline loops: CDR1 SGDLS, CDR2 YYNGEE. CDR3 loop: CASSVGTAGNTEAFF. The CDR3 region has the DNA TGTGCCAGCAGCGTAGGGACAGCAGGGAACACTGAAGCTTTCTTT.

The chain is built from TRBV6-1 and TRBJ2-5, with 8 bases aligning to TRBD1. Germline-derived CDR1 and CDR2 are MNHNS and SASEGT. V lost 2 bases, J lost 5 bases, and 10 bases stayed unmatched. This CDR3 has 16 residues. The CDR3 DNA follows: TGTGCCAGCAGTGAAATTCGCCAGGGGGCGTGGGAGACCCAGTACTTC. Its translation is CASSEIRQGAWETQYF.